This section outlines one T cell receptor beta chain sequence together with its context. Here immunoSEQ multiplex PCR was the method, and the copy in TCRdb shows in-frame clones only, minus some. The sample comprises about 150,000 clones, roughly 94% of which are singletons, and about 5.6% rests with the top ten. This entry belongs to a study of control samples from healthy donors and cancer patients. The germline V gene encodes CDR1 SGHAT and CDR2 FQDESV (reference sequence). There are 15 residues in the CDR3. Trimming removed 5 bases at V and 10 bases at J, with 18 bases between. Sequencing used blood. This TCR derives from a middle-aged man in good health. The rearrangement uses TRBV11-1 and TRBJ1-6, with a weak D call TRBD1 (5 bases). As DNA, the CDR3 is TGTGCCAGCAGCGAAAGACAGTACAGGCGATCACCCCTCCACTTT. Amino acid sequence: CASSERQYRRSPLHF.